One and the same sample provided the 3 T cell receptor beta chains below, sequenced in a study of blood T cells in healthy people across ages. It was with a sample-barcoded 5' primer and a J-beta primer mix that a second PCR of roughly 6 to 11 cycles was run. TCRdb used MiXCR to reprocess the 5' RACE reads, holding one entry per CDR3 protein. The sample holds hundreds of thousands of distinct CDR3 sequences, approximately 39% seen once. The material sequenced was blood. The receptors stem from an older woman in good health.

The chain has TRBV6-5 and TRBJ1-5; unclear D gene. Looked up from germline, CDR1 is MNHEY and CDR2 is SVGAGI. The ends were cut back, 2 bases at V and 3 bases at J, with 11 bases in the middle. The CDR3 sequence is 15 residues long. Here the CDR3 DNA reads TGTGCCAGCAGTTACACCGGGATCGCCAATCAGCCCCAGCATTTT. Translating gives CASSYTGIANQPQHF.

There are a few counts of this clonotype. The DNA for the CDR3 is TGCAGTGCTAGAGCCCCGGACAGGGGACCCTACGAGCAGTACTTC. This translates into CSARAPDRGPYEQYF. The J gene is TRBJ2-7, the V gene TRBV20-1; 9 positions match TRBD1. The CDR3 has 15 residues. V lost 1 base, J lost 2 bases, and 6 bases stayed unmatched. Germline V gives CDR1 DFQATT, CDR2 SNEGSKA (reference sequence).

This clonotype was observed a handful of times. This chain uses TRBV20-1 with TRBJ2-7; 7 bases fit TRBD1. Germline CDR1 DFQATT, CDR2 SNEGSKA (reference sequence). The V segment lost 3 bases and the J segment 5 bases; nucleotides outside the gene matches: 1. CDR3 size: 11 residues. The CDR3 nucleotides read TGCAGTGCTAGTACAGGGGACGAGCAGTACTTC. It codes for CSASTGDEQYF.